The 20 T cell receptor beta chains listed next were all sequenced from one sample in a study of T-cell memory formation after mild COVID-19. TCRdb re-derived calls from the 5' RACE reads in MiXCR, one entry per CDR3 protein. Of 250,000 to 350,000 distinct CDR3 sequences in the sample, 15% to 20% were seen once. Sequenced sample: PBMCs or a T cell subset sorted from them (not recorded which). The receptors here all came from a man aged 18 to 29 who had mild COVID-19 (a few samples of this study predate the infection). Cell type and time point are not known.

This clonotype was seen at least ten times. In DNA form, the CDR3 reads TGTGCCAGCAGCCAGGGAGAAGGTCAGCCCCAGCATTTT. This sequence encodes CASSQGEGQPQHF. The chain employs TRBV12-3 or TRBV12-4 and TRBJ1-5; TRBD1 might be the D (5 bases). Between the trimmed V and J ends, which lost 6 bases and 6 bases, there was a span of 12 bases. CDR3 length: 13 residues.

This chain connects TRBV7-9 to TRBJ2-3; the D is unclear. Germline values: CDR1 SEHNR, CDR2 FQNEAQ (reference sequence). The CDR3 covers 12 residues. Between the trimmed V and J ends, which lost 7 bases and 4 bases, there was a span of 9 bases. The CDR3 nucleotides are TGTGCCAGCAACCGGCAGGCAGATACGCAGTATTTT. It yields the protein CASNRQADTQYF. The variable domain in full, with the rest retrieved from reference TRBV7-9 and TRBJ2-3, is DTGVSQNPRHKITKRGQNVTFRCDPISEHNRLYWYRQTLGQGPEFLTYFQNEAQLEKSRLLSDRFSAERPKGSFSTLEIQRTEQGDSAMYLCASNRQADTQYFGPGTRLTVL.

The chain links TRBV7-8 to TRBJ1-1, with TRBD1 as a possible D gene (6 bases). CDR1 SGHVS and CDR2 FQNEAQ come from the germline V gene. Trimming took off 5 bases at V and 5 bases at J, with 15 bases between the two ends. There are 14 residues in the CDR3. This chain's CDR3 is CASSVRGAGTEAFF. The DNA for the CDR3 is TGTGCCAGCAGCGTAAGGGGGGCGGGAACTGAAGCTTTCTTT.

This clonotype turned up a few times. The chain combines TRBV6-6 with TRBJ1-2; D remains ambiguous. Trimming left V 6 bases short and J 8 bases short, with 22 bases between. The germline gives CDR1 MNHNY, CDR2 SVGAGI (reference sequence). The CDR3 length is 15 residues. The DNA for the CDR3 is TGTGCCAGCAGAATAATAGGAGAGGGTAATGAGGGCTACACCTTC. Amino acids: CASRIIGEGNEGYTF.

The CDR3 nucleotides read TGTGCCACCAGCGAAACCGGGGGGGTTAGCACCGGGGAGCTGTTTTTT. Protein product: CATSETGGVSTGELFF. The chain links TRBV15 to TRBJ2-2; 8 positions agree with TRBD2. CDR1 and CDR2 (germline): LNHNV, YYDKDF (reference sequence). The CDR3 has 16 residues. V trimming: 5 bases; J trimming: 4 bases; junction bases outside the gene matches: 9.

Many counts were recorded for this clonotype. CDR3 sequence reads: CAISEGANYGYTF. The CDR3 DNA follows: TGTGCCATCAGTGAGGGGGCTAACTATGGCTACACCTTC. The V and J genes are TRBV10-3 and TRBJ1-2, with D uncertain. V lost 2 bases, J lost 0 bases, and 4 bases lay in between. The CDR3 sequence is 13 residues long. Germline loops: CDR1 ENHRY, CDR2 SYGVKD.

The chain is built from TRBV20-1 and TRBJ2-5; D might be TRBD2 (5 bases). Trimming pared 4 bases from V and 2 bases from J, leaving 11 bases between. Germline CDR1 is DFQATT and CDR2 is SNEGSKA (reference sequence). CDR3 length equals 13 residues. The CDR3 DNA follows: TGCAGTGCTAAGTTAACGGGGCAAGAGACCCAGTACTTC. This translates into CSAKLTGQETQYF.

CDR3 sequence: CASSPLGGDTQYF. The CDR3 DNA sequence: TGTGCCAGCAGTCCCCTAGGGGGAGATACGCAGTATTTT. This chain connects TRBV11-2 to TRBJ2-3, with a tentative D call TRBD1 (6 bases). Germline V gene data show CDR1 as SGHAT and CDR2 as FQNNGV. This CDR3 has 13 amino acids. V was pared by 6 bases and J by 5 bases, with 12 bases between.

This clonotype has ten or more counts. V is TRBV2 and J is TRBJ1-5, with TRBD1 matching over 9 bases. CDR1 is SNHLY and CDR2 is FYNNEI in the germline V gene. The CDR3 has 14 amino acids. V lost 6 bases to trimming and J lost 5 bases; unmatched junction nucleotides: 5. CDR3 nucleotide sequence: TGTGCCAGCAGGATTGGACAGGGGCATCAGCCCCAGCATTTT. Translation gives CASRIGQGHQPQHF.

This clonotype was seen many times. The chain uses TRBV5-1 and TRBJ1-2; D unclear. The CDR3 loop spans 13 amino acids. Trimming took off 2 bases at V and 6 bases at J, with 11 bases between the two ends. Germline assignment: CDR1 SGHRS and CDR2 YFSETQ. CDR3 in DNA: TGCGCCAGCAGCTTAGAAGTGCGTGATGGCTACACCTTC. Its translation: CASSLEVRDGYTF.

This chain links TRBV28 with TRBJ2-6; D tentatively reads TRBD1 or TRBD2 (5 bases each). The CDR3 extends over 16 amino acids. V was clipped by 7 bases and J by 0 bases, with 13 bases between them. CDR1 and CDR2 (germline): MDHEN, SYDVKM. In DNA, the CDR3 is TGTGCCAGCACCCCAGTCGGGGCCTCTGGGGCCAACGTCCTGACTTTC. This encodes CASTPVGASGANVLTF.

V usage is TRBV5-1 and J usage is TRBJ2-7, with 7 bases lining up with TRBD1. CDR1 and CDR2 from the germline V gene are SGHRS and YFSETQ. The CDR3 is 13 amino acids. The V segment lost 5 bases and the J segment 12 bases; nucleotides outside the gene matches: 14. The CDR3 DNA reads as TGCGCCAGCAGTCCTGGACAGGCACCACCTCGGTACTTC. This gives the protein CASSPGQAPPRYF.

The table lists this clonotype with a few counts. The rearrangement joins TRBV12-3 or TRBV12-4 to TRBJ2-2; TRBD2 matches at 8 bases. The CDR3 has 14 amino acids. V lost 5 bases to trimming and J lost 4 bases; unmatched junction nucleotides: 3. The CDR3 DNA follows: TGTGCCAGCAGTAGACGGGGGGGCACCGGGGAGCTGTTTTTT. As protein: CASSRRGGTGELFF.

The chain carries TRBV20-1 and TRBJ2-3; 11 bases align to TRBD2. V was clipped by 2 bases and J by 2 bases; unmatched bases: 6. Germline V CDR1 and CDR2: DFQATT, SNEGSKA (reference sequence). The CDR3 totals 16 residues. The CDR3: CSARRLAGPHTDTQYF. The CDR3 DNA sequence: TGCAGTGCTAGAAGACTAGCGGGGCCTCACACAGATACGCAGTATTTT.

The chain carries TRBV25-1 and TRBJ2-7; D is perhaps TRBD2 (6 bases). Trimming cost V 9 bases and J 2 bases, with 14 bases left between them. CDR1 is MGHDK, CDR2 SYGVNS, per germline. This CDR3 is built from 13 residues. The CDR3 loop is CASGGDGPYEQYF. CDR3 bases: TGTGCCAGTGGAGGGGACGGCCCCTACGAGCAGTACTTC.

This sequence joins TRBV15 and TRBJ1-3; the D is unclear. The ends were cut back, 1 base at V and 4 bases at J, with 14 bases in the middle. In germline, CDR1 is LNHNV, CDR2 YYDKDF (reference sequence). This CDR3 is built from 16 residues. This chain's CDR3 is CATSRVPPGLGNTIYF. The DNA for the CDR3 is TGTGCCACCAGCAGAGTCCCCCCAGGCTTAGGAAACACCATATATTTT. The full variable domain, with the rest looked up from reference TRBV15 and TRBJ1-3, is DAMVIQNPRYQVTQFGKPVTLSCSQTLNHNVMYWYQQKSSQAPKLLFHYYDKDFNNEADTPDNFQSRRPNTSFCFLDIRSPGLGDTAMYLCATSRVPPGLGNTIYFGEGSWLTVV.

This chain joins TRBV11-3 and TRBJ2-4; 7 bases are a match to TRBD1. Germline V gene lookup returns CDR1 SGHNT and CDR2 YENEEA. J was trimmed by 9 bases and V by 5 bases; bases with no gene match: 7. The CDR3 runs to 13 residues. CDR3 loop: CASSPPQGTIQYF. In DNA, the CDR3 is TGTGCCAGCAGCCCCCCACAGGGGACCATTCAGTACTTC. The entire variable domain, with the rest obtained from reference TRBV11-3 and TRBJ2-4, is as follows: EAGVVQSPRYKIIEKKQPVAFWCNPISGHNTLYWYLQNLGQGPELLIRYENEEAVDDSQLPKDRFSAERLKGVDSTLKIQPAELGDSAVYLCASSPPQGTIQYFGAGTRLSVL.

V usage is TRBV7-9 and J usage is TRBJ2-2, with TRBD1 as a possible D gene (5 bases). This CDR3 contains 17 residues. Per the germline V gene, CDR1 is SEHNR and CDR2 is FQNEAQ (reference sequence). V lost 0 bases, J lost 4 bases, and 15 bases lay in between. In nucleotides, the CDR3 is TGTGCCAGCAGCTTAGCCAGGGCTAAGATGAGCACCGGGGAGCTGTTTTTT. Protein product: CASSLARAKMSTGELFF. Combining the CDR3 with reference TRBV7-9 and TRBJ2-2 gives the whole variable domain DTGVSQNPRHKITKRGQNVTFRCDPISEHNRLYWYRQTLGQGPEFLTYFQNEAQLEKSRLLSDRFSAERPKGSFSTLEIQRTEQGDSAMYLCASSLARAKMSTGELFFGEGSRLTVL.

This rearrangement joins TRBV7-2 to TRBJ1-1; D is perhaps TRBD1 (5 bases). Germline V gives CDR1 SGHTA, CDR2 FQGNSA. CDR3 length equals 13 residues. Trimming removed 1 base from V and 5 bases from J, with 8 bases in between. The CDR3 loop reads CASSLERQTEAFF. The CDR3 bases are TGTGCCAGCAGCTTAGAGAGACAGACTGAAGCTTTCTTT.

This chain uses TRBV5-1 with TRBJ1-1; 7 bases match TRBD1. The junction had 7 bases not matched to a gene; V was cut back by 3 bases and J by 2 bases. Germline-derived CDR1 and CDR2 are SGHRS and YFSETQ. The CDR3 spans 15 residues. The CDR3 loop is CASSYRQGGNTEAFF. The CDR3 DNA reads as TGCGCCAGCAGCTACCGACAGGGCGGAAACACTGAAGCTTTCTTT.